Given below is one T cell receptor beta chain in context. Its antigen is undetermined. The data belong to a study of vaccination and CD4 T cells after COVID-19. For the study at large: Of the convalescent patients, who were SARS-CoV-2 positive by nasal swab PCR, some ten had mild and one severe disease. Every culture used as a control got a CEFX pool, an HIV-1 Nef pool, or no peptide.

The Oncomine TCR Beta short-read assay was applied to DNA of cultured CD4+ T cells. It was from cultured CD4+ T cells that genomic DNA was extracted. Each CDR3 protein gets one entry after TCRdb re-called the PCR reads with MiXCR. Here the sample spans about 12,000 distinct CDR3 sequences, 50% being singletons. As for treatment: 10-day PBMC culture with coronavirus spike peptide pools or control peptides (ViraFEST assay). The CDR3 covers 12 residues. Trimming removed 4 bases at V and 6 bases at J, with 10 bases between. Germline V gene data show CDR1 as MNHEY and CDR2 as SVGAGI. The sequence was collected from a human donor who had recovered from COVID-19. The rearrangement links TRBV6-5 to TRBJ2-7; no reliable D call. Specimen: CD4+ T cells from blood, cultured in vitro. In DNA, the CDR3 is TGTGCCAGCAGTTCCCCCGTCGGCGAGCAGTACTTC. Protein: CASSSPVGEQYF.